This T cell receptor (beta chain) was observed in a study of blood T cell repertoires in COVID-19. Overall study: Whether acute or convalescent, the COVID-19 samples came from the United States, Italy and Spain. Sources were T cells, B-cell-depleted T cells, or PBMCs; the material itself was cDNA or gDNA.

In the original analysis: Scientists estimated how many nucleated cells there were by amplifying reference gene primers. TCRdb keeps only in-frame clones here, not all; method: immunoSEQ multiplex PCR. That table is the source of V, J and clone size, and D and trimming were worked out from the DNA. The sample has 110,000 or so clones, approximately 81% seen once. The CDR3 has 12 residues. Germline V lookup: CDR1 MDHEN, CDR2 SYDVKM. V shed 7 bases and J shed 4 bases, with 10 bases lying between them. Input material: peripheral blood. The source of this sequence is a human donor in a cohort sampled during active COVID-19. The V and J genes are TRBV28 and TRBJ2-5; D is ambiguous. CDR3 in DNA: TGTGCCAGCAATAAACGCGGAGAGACCCAGTACTTC. Translated, it gives CASNKRGETQYF.